The next 16 T cell receptor beta chains were all read from a single sample in a study of CD8+CD57+ T cells in acquired aplastic anemia. Genomic DNA, the template, was used for profiling of the TCR beta VDJ and CDR3. TCRdb analysed the reads with MiXCR anew, one entry per CDR3 protein. The table records under 200,000 distinct CDR3 sequences, about 64% of them present only once. Sequenced input: sorted CD4+, CD8+, or CD8+CD57+ T cells (not recorded which) from PBMCs. These receptor sequences come from a human donor with severe aplastic anemia or a healthy control (not recorded which).

This chain connects TRBV7-9 to TRBJ2-7; 9 bases line up with TRBD1. Germline CDR1 reads SEHNR; CDR2 reads FQNEAQ (reference sequence). The CDR3 is 15 residues long. With 5 bases clipped from V and 3 bases from J, the junction kept 8 bases outside the gene matches. CDR3 in DNA: TGTGCCAGCAGCGCCCTACAGGGGGCCGGCTACGAGCAGTACTTC. It codes for CASSALQGAGYEQYF.

The chain has TRBV7-8 and TRBJ1-2; TRBD1 matches at 9 bases. After removal of 5 bases from V and 6 bases from J, the junction contained 10 bases not matched to a gene. The CDR3 spans 15 residues. Per germline, CDR1 SGHVS and CDR2 FQNEAQ. CDR3 in amino acids: CASSPRTGEIDGYTF. The CDR3 region has the DNA TGTGCCAGCAGCCCCCGGACAGGGGAAATAGATGGCTACACCTTC.

This clonotype was recorded at least ten times. The chain joins TRBV7-8 to TRBJ2-5; no clear D gene. This CDR3 contains 14 residues. With 2 bases removed from V and 2 bases from J, the gap between germline ends came to 9 bases. Germline assignment: CDR1 SGHVS and CDR2 FQNEAQ. This CDR3 reads CASSLSLPQETQYF. CDR3 sequence (DNA): TGTGCCAGCAGCTTATCCCTGCCACAAGAGACCCAGTACTTC.

This chain uses TRBV7-9 with TRBJ1-2; 8 bases are a match to TRBD1. Germline lookup yields CDR1 SEHNR and CDR2 FQNEAQ (reference sequence). This CDR3 contains 13 residues. J gave up 2 bases and V 6 bases, and 2 bases lay outside the gene matches. Written as DNA, the CDR3 is TGTGCCAGCAGGGGACAGGCCAACTATGGCTACACCTTC. Encoded protein: CASRGQANYGYTF.

The table lists this clonotype with a few counts. The V call is TRBV25-1, the J call TRBJ2-3; maybe TRBD1 (5 bases). There are 13 residues in the CDR3. Trimming pared 5 bases from V and 3 bases from J, leaving 9 bases between. Looked up from germline, CDR1 is MGHDK and CDR2 is SYGVNS. For the CDR3, the DNA is TGTGCCAGCAGTTACCGACAGACAGATACGCAGTATTTT. Encoded protein: CASSYRQTDTQYF.

This clonotype has more than one count but fewer than ten. The chain links TRBV25-1 to TRBJ2-3; D is tentatively TRBD1 or TRBD2 (5 bases each). There are 16 residues in the CDR3. Looked up from germline, CDR1 is MGHDK and CDR2 is SYGVNS. The V end was cut by 2 bases, the J end by 0 bases, with 12 bases between. The CDR3 sequence is CASSEGRGVSTDTQYF. The CDR3 DNA sequence: TGTGCCAGCAGTGAAGGGAGAGGGGTTAGCACAGATACGCAGTATTTT.

Many counts were recorded for this clonotype. The chain is built from TRBV12-3 or TRBV12-4 and TRBJ2-6; TRBD1 is a possible D gene (5 bases). The V end lost 6 bases, the J end lost 1 base, and 10 bases lay between the germline ends. The CDR3 contains 15 residues. The CDR3 DNA follows: TGTGCCAGCAGCCTGACAGTATCTGGGGCCAACGTCCTGACTTTC. It yields the protein CASSLTVSGANVLTF.

The chain is built from TRBV24-1 and TRBJ2-1; D might be TRBD2 (6 bases). The CDR3 runs 15 residues. Germline V gene sequence: CDR1 KGHDR, CDR2 SFDVKD. Trimming removed 4 bases from V and 5 bases from J, with 14 bases in between. As DNA, the CDR3 is TGTGCCACCAGTGACCCGGGAGCATCCGACAATGAGCAGTTCTTC. Translated, it gives CATSDPGASDNEQFF.

The rearrangement joins TRBV5-1 to TRBJ2-5, with 12 bases that match TRBD1. The junction had 8 bases not matched to a gene; V was cut back by 4 bases and J by 4 bases. This CDR3 contains 16 residues. The germline CDR1 and CDR2 sequences are SGHRS and YFSETQ. CDR3 region: CASSILGTGGAETQYF. CDR3 nucleotides: TGCGCCAGCAGCATCCTCGGGACAGGGGGCGCAGAGACCCAGTACTTC.

To note about this clonotype: The junction shows a germline mismatch at one end, possibly a read error. DNA of the CDR3: TGCGCCAGCAGCCCCAGGGGAGGTACACCCCTCCACTTT. Residues: CASSPRGGTPLHF. The V call is TRBV7-9, the J call TRBJ1-6; a weak D match, TRBD1 (6 bases). This CDR3 comprises 13 residues. CDR1 SEHNR and CDR2 FQNEAQ come from the germline V gene (reference sequence).

The chain uses TRBV12-5 and TRBJ2-7, with TRBD1 matching 8 bases. The CDR3 is 13 residues long. Germline lookup yields CDR1 LGHNT and CDR2 FRNRAP. With 3 bases clipped from V and 6 bases from J, the junction kept 4 bases outside the gene matches. The CDR3 nucleotides read TGTGCTAGTGGTTTTGACAGGGGCGGCGAGCAGTACTTC. It translates to CASGFDRGGEQYF.

The chain recombines TRBV15 with TRBJ1-4; the match to TRBD1 covers 8 bases. The CDR3 has 15 residues. Germline V gene sequence: CDR1 LNHNV, CDR2 YYDKDF (reference sequence). V shed 4 bases, J shed 8 bases, and the junction held 9 bases outside the gene matches. The CDR3 reads CATSTPQGVYEKLFF. The CDR3 coding sequence is TGTGCCACCAGCACCCCACAGGGGGTTTACGAAAAACTGTTTTTT.

About this clonotype: Germline is not matched at one junction end, which may reflect a read error. The chain couples TRBV7-9 to TRBJ2-7; maybe TRBD2 (6 bases). Germline V lookup: CDR1 SEHNR, CDR2 FQNEAQ (reference sequence). The CDR3 contains 14 residues. CDR3 coding DNA: TGTGCCAGCAGCTTGGGGGGTTTAGGCTACGAGCAGCACTTC. Its protein is CASSLGGLGYEQHF.

In this sample, this clonotype turned up once. The rearrangement joins TRBV9 to TRBJ1-6, with 7 bases identical to TRBD1. The end of the DNA fits TRBJ1-5 better, so the J call may be wrong. The CDR3 covers 15 residues. Germline V CDR1 and CDR2: SGDLS, YYNGEE. The CDR3 here is CASSVGGDRAQPQHF. As DNA, the CDR3 is TGTGCCAGCAGCGTAGGAGGAGACAGGGCCCAGCCCCAGCATTTT.

The chain employs TRBV5-1 and TRBJ1-6, with D maybe TRBD1 (5 bases). This CDR3 spans 15 amino acids. V was pared by 0 bases and J by 5 bases, with 9 bases between. CDR1 is SGHRS and CDR2 is YFSETQ in the germline V gene. The CDR3 here is CASSLDRPDNSPLHF. The CDR3 DNA reads as TGCGCCAGCAGCTTGGACAGGCCGGATAATTCACCCCTCCACTTT.

Points on this clonotype: A much larger clonotype is one base distant, so this may be a read error. The chain couples TRBV7-2 to TRBJ2-4; tentatively, D is TRBD2 (7 bases). The CDR3 runs to 16 residues. The germline gives CDR1 SGHTA, CDR2 FQGNSA. In nucleotides, the CDR3 is TGTGCCAGCAGCCGCACCGTGGGGGGGGCGAGGGACATTCAGGACTTC. This encodes CASSRTVGGARDIQDF. Full variable domain (outside the CDR3, taken from reference TRBV7-2 and TRBJ2-4): GAGVSQSPSNKVTEKGKDVELRCDPISGHTALYWYRQSLGQGLEFLIYFQGNSAPDKSGLPSDRFSAERTGGSVSTLTIQRTQQEDSAVYLCASSRTVGGARDIQDFGAGTRLSVL.